The entry that follows covers one T cell receptor beta chain sequence. These data come from a study of blood T cell repertoires in COVID-19. Looking at the study overall: Sources were T cells, B-cell-depleted T cells, or PBMCs; the material itself was cDNA or gDNA.

In the original processing: From reference gene primer amplification, estimates of nucleated cell counts were derived. Produced via immunoSEQ multiplex PCR; TCRdb's table is partial and in-frame only. V, J and clone size were drawn from that table, and D and trimming were deduced from the DNA. Here the sample spans over 150,000 clones, about 86% being singletons. The CDR3 is 15 amino acids. Trimming took off 4 bases at V and 3 bases at J, with 14 bases between the two ends. Germline-derived CDR1 and CDR2 are SGHDT and YYEEEE. The source of this sequence is a woman in her fifties or sixties with acute or convalescent COVID-19. This sequence joins TRBV5-6 and TRBJ2-1; the D gene is possibly TRBD2 (7 bases). Sequencing was carried out using peripheral blood. The CDR3 spells CASSAEGGLYNEQFF. CDR3 DNA sequence: TGTGCCAGCAGCGCGGAGGGGGGGCTCTACAATGAGCAGTTCTTC.